The 5 T cell receptor beta chains below were found in one sample sequenced in a study of blood T cell repertoires in COVID-19. The repertoire was sequenced with immunoSEQ multiplex PCR; TCRdb's copy has only in-frame clones and lacks some. The table lists around 180,000 clones, roughly nine tenths of them singletons, with 2.1% in the top ten. Specimen: peripheral blood. These TCRs come from a man aged 70-80 years with active or convalescent COVID-19.

The chain employs TRBV11-3 and TRBJ2-2, with TRBD2 as a possible D gene (5 bases). The V gene lost 0 bases and the J gene lost 7 bases, with 9 bases spanning the gap. CDR1 and CDR2 (germline): SGHNT, YENEEA. The CDR3 is 14 amino acids. Here the CDR3 reads CASSLEGGGGELFF. As DNA, the CDR3 is TGTGCCAGCAGCTTAGAAGGAGGAGGCGGGGAGCTGTTTTTT.

The chain couples TRBV27 to TRBJ1-1; no clear D. Per the germline V gene, CDR1 is MNHEY and CDR2 is SMNVEV (reference sequence). This CDR3 is built from 13 residues. V lost 6 bases and J 5 bases, leaving 13 bases between the germline ends. The CDR3 protein is CASRNNLATEAFF. The CDR3 DNA follows: TGTGCCAGCAGGAATAATCTGGCAACTGAAGCTTTCTTT.

V usage is TRBV5-8 and J usage is TRBJ2-1; 9 bases are a match to TRBD2. Germline values: CDR1 SGHTS, CDR2 YDEGEE. V was clipped by 4 bases and J by 4 bases; unmatched bases: 6. CDR3 size: 15 residues. DNA for the CDR3: TGTGCCAGCAGCCCCGGACTAGCGCAGTACAATGAGCAGTTCTTC. Residues: CASSPGLAQYNEQFF.

The V call is TRBV3-1 (or the pseudogene TRBV3-2), the J call TRBJ1-2; weak D call: TRBD1 (6 bases). V was clipped by 3 bases and J by 8 bases, with 13 bases between them. The CDR3 covers 13 residues. Per germline, CDR1 LGHDT and CDR2 YNNKEL (reference sequence). In nucleotides, the CDR3 is TGTGCCAGCAGCCAGGACGGGGGGCGGGGCTACACCTTC. As protein: CASSQDGGRGYTF.

The chain employs TRBV3-1 (or the pseudogene TRBV3-2) and TRBJ1-4; D perhaps matches TRBD1 (6 bases). The germline V gene encodes CDR1 LGHDT and CDR2 YNNKEL (reference sequence). The germline V and J ends were trimmed by 5 bases and 8 bases, with 15 bases remaining between them. This CDR3 has 14 amino acids. The CDR3 spells CASSGGGLREKLFF. For the CDR3, the DNA is TGTGCCAGCAGCGGGGGGGGCCTGAGAGAAAAACTGTTTTTT.